The rows below give T cell receptor beta chains drawn from one sample of a study of shared clonotypes between healthy human individuals. Repertoires were generated with immunoSEQ multiplex PCR, while TCRdb's copy carries only in-frame clones and drops some. The sample records 2 million to 3 million clones, 80% to 95% being singletons. The specimen was naive CD4+ T cells from PBMCs. Source of these receptors: a man aged 18-30 years in good health. Some clones in this sample may be carry-over from other donors' samples. CDR3s include the opening cysteine and the closing phenylalanine or tryptophan. A D gene is named only where the DNA matches it firmly. Expanded clones get a size class; other rows say once, few or many, or leave the size out.

clone size: -; V gene: TRBV7-9; D gene: -; J gene: TRBJ1-3; CDR3 DNA: TGTGCCAGCAGTGAGGCTCGCTCTGGAAACACCATATATTTT; CDR3 protein: CASSEARSGNTIYF
clone size: -; V gene: TRBV29-1; D gene: -; J gene: TRBJ1-5; CDR3 DNA: TGCAGCGTTGATGCGGGCAGTGGGGGTCAGCCCCAGCATTTT; CDR3 protein: CSVDAGSGGQPQHF
clone size: -; V gene: TRBV29-1; D gene: -; J gene: TRBJ2-3; CDR3 DNA: TGCAGCGGGGGGGGACAGTACACAGATACGCAGTATTTT; CDR3 protein: CSGGGQYTDTQYF
clone size: once; V gene: TRBV5-4; D gene: -; J gene: TRBJ1-3; CDR3 DNA: TGTGCCAGCAGCTTGGATGGCAGGGAGAGGCCTGGAAACACCATATATTTT; CDR3 protein: CASSLDGRERPGNTIYF
clone size: once; V gene: TRBV12-5; D gene: -; J gene: TRBJ2-1; CDR3 DNA: TGTGCTAGTGGTCCGCCTAGCCAAGGTCTCAGCAGTGAGCAGTTCTTC; CDR3 protein: CASGPPSQGLSSEQFF
clone size: -; V gene: TRBV13; D gene: -; J gene: TRBJ2-5; CDR3 DNA: TGTGCCAGCAGCCTGGGACTGGGAGAGACCCAGTACTTC; CDR3 protein: CASSLGLGETQYF
clone size: -; V gene: TRBV5-5; D gene: -; J gene: TRBJ1-3; CDR3 DNA: TGTGCCAGCAGCTTGGTGGGCTCCGGAAACACCATATATTTT; CDR3 protein: CASSLVGSGNTIYF
clone size: -; V gene: TRBV25-1; D gene: -; J gene: TRBJ2-2; CDR3 DNA: TGTGCCAGCAGCGGTCAGGGAATGGCCGGGGAGCTGTTTTTT; CDR3 protein: CASSGQGMAGELFF
clone size: -; V gene: TRBV28; D gene: TRBD2; J gene: TRBJ2-1; CDR3 DNA: TGTGCCAGCAGTTTAAATGTACTAGCGGGGGTCTACAATGAGCAGTTCTTC; CDR3 protein: CASSLNVLAGVYNEQFF
clone size: -; V gene: TRBV6-5; D gene: -; J gene: TRBJ1-2; CDR3 DNA: TGTGCCAGCAGTTACTCTGGGGCTGCCTACACCTTC; CDR3 protein: CASSYSGAAYTF
clone size: -; V gene: TRBV7-7; D gene: -; J gene: TRBJ1-3; CDR3 DNA: TGTGCCAGCAGCCCCGGACGTAGTAGCGACACCATATATTTT; CDR3 protein: CASSPGRSSDTIYF
clone size: -; V gene: TRBV2; D gene: -; J gene: TRBJ1-5; CDR3 DNA: TGTGCCAGCAGGTTACTATGGAGTAGCAATCAGCCCCAGCATTTT; CDR3 protein: CASRLLWSSNQPQHF
clone size: -; V gene: TRBV6-5; D gene: TRBD1; J gene: TRBJ1-2; CDR3 DNA: TGTGCCAGCAGTACTTGGGACAGGGTCAAATATGGCTACACCTTC; CDR3 protein: CASSTWDRVKYGYTF
clone size: -; V gene: TRBV6-6; D gene: -; J gene: TRBJ2-4; CDR3 DNA: TGTGCCAGCAGTCACCGGACGGACGCCAAAAACATTCAGTACTTC; CDR3 protein: CASSHRTDAKNIQYF
clone size: -; V gene: TRBV10-3; D gene: TRBD1; J gene: TRBJ2-1; CDR3 DNA: TGTGCCATCACCCGGGACAGGGGGACGGGCAATGAGCAGTTCTTC; CDR3 protein: CAITRDRGTGNEQFF
clone size: -; V gene: TRBV4-1; D gene: -; J gene: TRBJ2-3; CDR3 DNA: TGCGCCAGCAGCCAATACAACAGGGGAGGAGATACGCAGTATTTT; CDR3 protein: CASSQYNRGGDTQYF
clone size: -; V gene: TRBV14; D gene: -; J gene: TRBJ1-3; CDR3 DNA: TGTGCCAGCAGCCAGGCAGGGTCGGTAAACACCATATATTTT; CDR3 protein: CASSQAGSVNTIYF
clone size: few; V gene: TRBV4-1; D gene: -; J gene: TRBJ1-3; CDR3 DNA: TGCGCCAGCAGCTTCAACAGGGGAAACACCATATATTTT; CDR3 protein: CASSFNRGNTIYF
clone size: -; V gene: TRBV5-1; D gene: TRBD2; J gene: TRBJ2-1; CDR3 DNA: TGCGCCAGCAGCGCCGGACTAGTTAGCTCCTACAATGAGCAGTTCTTC; CDR3 protein: CASSAGLVSSYNEQFF
clone size: -; V gene: TRBV6-5; D gene: -; J gene: TRBJ2-2; CDR3 DNA: TGTGCCAGCAGTCTCGCGACAGCGAACACCGGGGAGCTGTTTTTT; CDR3 protein: CASSLATANTGELFF
clone size: -; V gene: TRBV7-9; D gene: TRBD1; J gene: TRBJ1-4; CDR3 DNA: TGTGCCAGCAGCAAGGACAGGGGACTTAATGAAAAACTGTTTTTT; CDR3 protein: CASSKDRGLNEKLFF
clone size: once; V gene: TRBV10-1; D gene: -; J gene: TRBJ2-2; CDR3 DNA: TGCGCCAGCACGTCGGGACCCTTCACTGACACCGGGGAGCTGTTTTTT; CDR3 protein: CASTSGPFTDTGELFF
clone size: -; V gene: TRBV4-1; D gene: -; J gene: TRBJ2-7; CDR3 DNA: TGCGCCAGCAGCCAAGGGAAAGGATTCTCCTACGAGCAGTACTTC; CDR3 protein: CASSQGKGFSYEQYF
clone size: few; V gene: TRBV6-5; D gene: -; J gene: TRBJ1-2; CDR3 DNA: TGTGCCAGCAGTTACCGGGGAGATAACTATGGCTACACCTTC; CDR3 protein: CASSYRGDNYGYTF
clone size: once; V gene: TRBV7-9; D gene: -; J gene: TRBJ1-1; CDR3 DNA: TGTGCCAGCAGCCCCGCGACACCCCGTCCCGGAGAAGCTTTCTTT; CDR3 protein: CASSPATPRPGEAFF
clone size: -; V gene: TRBV29-1; D gene: -; J gene: TRBJ1-2; CDR3 DNA: TGCAGCGTGGGGCACGGTTTGGCCCCGCGTGCCTACACCTTC; CDR3 protein: CSVGHGLAPRAYTF
clone size: once; V gene: TRBV19; D gene: -; J gene: TRBJ1-2; CDR3 DNA: TGTGCCAGTAGTATTCGGGGTTCCTATGGCTACACCTTC; CDR3 protein: CASSIRGSYGYTF
clone size: -; V gene: TRBV11-2; D gene: TRBD1; J gene: TRBJ2-2; CDR3 DNA: TGTGCCAGCAGCTTGTACAGGGGAACCGGGGAGCTGTTTTTT; CDR3 protein: CASSLYRGTGELFF
clone size: -; V gene: TRBV5-1; D gene: -; J gene: TRBJ1-4; CDR3 DNA: TGCGCCAGCAGCTTGGGTGGCGGGGGTGAAAAACTGTTTTTT; CDR3 protein: CASSLGGGGEKLFF
clone size: -; V gene: TRBV27; D gene: TRBD2; J gene: TRBJ2-4; CDR3 DNA: TGTGCCAGCAGTCCCGAGACTAGCTCCCTTTTCATTCAGTACTTC; CDR3 protein: CASSPETSSLFIQYF
clone size: -; V gene: TRBV30; D gene: -; J gene: TRBJ2-7; CDR3 DNA: TGTGCCTGGAGGGCCCGCCCTAGGGGTGTGTGGGAGCAGTACTTC; CDR3 protein: CAWRARPRGVWEQYF
clone size: few; V gene: TRBV7-9; D gene: -; J gene: TRBJ1-1; CDR3 DNA: TGTGCCAGCAGCCCCCACACCCTGGGGAACACTGAAGCTTTCTTT; CDR3 protein: CASSPHTLGNTEAFF
clone size: -; V gene: TRBV7-2; D gene: -; J gene: TRBJ1-5; CDR3 DNA: TGTGCCAGCAGCTTCCTGGACAGATTCAATCAGCCCCAGCATTTT; CDR3 protein: CASSFLDRFNQPQHF
clone size: -; V gene: TRBV19; D gene: -; J gene: TRBJ2-2; CDR3 DNA: TGTGCCAGTAGTATACCTGGGGCCGGCACCGGGGAGCTGTTTTTT; CDR3 protein: CASSIPGAGTGELFF
clone size: once; V gene: TRBV28; D gene: TRBD1; J gene: TRBJ1-1; CDR3 DNA: TGTGCCAGTGGACACGGACAGGGGAACACTGAAGCTTTCTTT; CDR3 protein: CASGHGQGNTEAFF
clone size: -; V gene: TRBV5-8; D gene: TRBD1; J gene: TRBJ2-7; CDR3 DNA: TGTGCCAGCAGCAAGGGACAGCCGAGCTCCTACGAGCAGTACTTC; CDR3 protein: CASSKGQPSSYEQYF
clone size: -; V gene: TRBV9; D gene: -; J gene: TRBJ1-5; CDR3 DNA: TGTGCCAGCAGCGTAGGTCTGAATCAGCCCCAGCATTTT; CDR3 protein: CASSVGLNQPQHF
clone size: -; V gene: TRBV5-1; D gene: -; J gene: TRBJ1-3; CDR3 DNA: TGCGCCAGCAGCTTGGGATTTGAGAACGCTGGAAACACCATATATTTT; CDR3 protein: CASSLGFENAGNTIYF
clone size: -; V gene: TRBV30; D gene: TRBD1; J gene: TRBJ2-7; CDR3 DNA: TGTGGGATGAATATCCGGACAGGTGGGGCCTACGAGCAGTACTTC; CDR3 protein: CGMNIRTGGAYEQYF
clone size: -; V gene: TRBV19; D gene: -; J gene: TRBJ1-3; CDR3 DNA: TGTGCCAGCGGACAGATTCTCTCTGGAAACACCATATATTTT; CDR3 protein: CASGQILSGNTIYF